A selection of T cell receptor beta chains follows, all from one sample in a study of control samples from healthy donors and cancer patients. Method: immunoSEQ multiplex PCR; TCRdb's copy keeps in-frame clones and lacks some. Among 100,000 to 150,000 clones listed, about 86% were seen once. Specimen: blood. The receptors here all came from a man aged 25-40 years in good health. CDR3s include the opening cysteine and the closing phenylalanine or tryptophan. D genes are given only for firm matches. Expanded clones get a size class; other rows say once, few or many, or leave the size out.

j_gene: TRBJ1-1; v_gene: TRBV12-5; d_gene: TRBD1; abundance: NA; CDR3aa: CASGLPGQGVNTEAFF; CDR3nt: TGTGCTAGTGGTTTGCCGGGACAGGGGGTGAACACTGAAGCTTTCTTT
j_gene: TRBJ1-2; v_gene: TRBV29-1; d_gene: TRBD1; abundance: NA; CDR3aa: CSVTTGPLNGYTF; CDR3nt: TGCAGCGTCACGACAGGGCCGCTAAATGGCTACACCTTC
j_gene: TRBJ1-1; v_gene: TRBV3-1/TRBV3-2; d_gene: TRBD1; abundance: NA; CDR3aa: CASRAGGTEAFF; CDR3nt: TGTGCCAGCAGAGCAGGGGGCACTGAAGCTTTCTTT
j_gene: TRBJ1-2; v_gene: TRBV13; d_gene: NA; abundance: NA; CDR3aa: CASSQSPVPNYGYTF; CDR3nt: TGTGCCAGCAGCCAGAGTCCAGTTCCTAACTATGGCTACACCTTC
j_gene: TRBJ1-1; v_gene: TRBV5-1; d_gene: NA; abundance: NA; CDR3aa: CASSLEAGRNTEAFF; CDR3nt: TGCGCCAGCAGCTTGGAAGCAGGTAGGAATACTGAAGCTTTCTTT
j_gene: TRBJ2-1; v_gene: TRBV11-3; d_gene: NA; abundance: NA; CDR3aa: CASSSLLGRVEEQFF; CDR3nt: TGTGCCAGCAGCTCCCTACTTGGACGGGTAGAAGAGCAGTTCTTC
j_gene: TRBJ1-1; v_gene: TRBV11-2; d_gene: NA; abundance: NA; CDR3aa: CASSLGVMPEAFF; CDR3nt: TGTGCCAGCAGCTTAGGAGTTATGCCTGAAGCTTTCTTT
j_gene: TRBJ1-4; v_gene: TRBV14; d_gene: TRBD1; abundance: few; CDR3aa: CASSRRQGTNEKLFF; CDR3nt: TGTGCCAGCAGCCGCCGACAGGGAACTAATGAAAAACTGTTTTTT
j_gene: TRBJ1-1; v_gene: TRBV29-1; d_gene: NA; abundance: few; CDR3aa: CSSKTNTEAFF; CDR3nt: TGCAGCTCTAAAACGAACACTGAAGCTTTCTTT
j_gene: TRBJ2-2; v_gene: TRBV6-1; d_gene: NA; abundance: NA; CDR3aa: CASSEAPAGATGELFF; CDR3nt: TGTGCCAGCAGTGAAGCCCCTGCAGGGGCCACCGGGGAGCTGTTTTTT
j_gene: TRBJ1-1; v_gene: TRBV3-1/TRBV3-2; d_gene: NA; abundance: once; CDR3aa: CASSQEGQGLGTEAFF; CDR3nt: TGTGCCAGCAGCCAGGAGGGCCAGGGTTTGGGCACTGAAGCTTTCTTT
j_gene: TRBJ1-4; v_gene: TRBV29-1; d_gene: NA; abundance: NA; CDR3aa: CSVEDTGLGEKLFF; CDR3nt: TGCAGCGTTGAAGATACCGGGCTTGGGGAAAAACTGTTTTTT
j_gene: TRBJ2-3; v_gene: TRBV3-1/TRBV3-2; d_gene: NA; abundance: NA; CDR3aa: CASSQVTTGTDTQYF; CDR3nt: TGTGCCAGCAGCCAAGTCACGACAGGCACAGATACGCAGTATTTT
j_gene: TRBJ1-5; v_gene: TRBV19; d_gene: TRBD1; abundance: NA; CDR3aa: CASSPGTGDIGNQPQHF; CDR3nt: TGTGCCAGTAGTCCCGGGACAGGGGATATCGGCAATCAGCCCCAGCATTTT
j_gene: TRBJ1-2; v_gene: TRBV28; d_gene: TRBD1; abundance: NA; CDR3aa: CASSSGQSYGYTF; CDR3nt: TGTGCCAGCAGCTCGGGACAGAGCTATGGCTACACCTTC
j_gene: TRBJ1-2; v_gene: TRBV28; d_gene: NA; abundance: NA; CDR3aa: CAIPSSATFYGYTF; CDR3nt: TGTGCCATTCCGAGTTCCGCCACTTTTTATGGCTACACCTTC
j_gene: TRBJ2-1; v_gene: TRBV9; d_gene: NA; abundance: NA; CDR3aa: CASSVSSSSYNEQFF; CDR3nt: TGTGCCAGCAGCGTATCTTCGAGCTCCTACAATGAGCAGTTCTTC
j_gene: TRBJ2-1; v_gene: TRBV3-1/TRBV3-2; d_gene: TRBD2; abundance: NA; CDR3aa: CASSHRTSDGEQFF; CDR3nt: TGTGCCAGCAGCCATAGGACTAGCGACGGTGAGCAGTTCTTC
j_gene: TRBJ2-7; v_gene: TRBV29-1; d_gene: NA; abundance: NA; CDR3aa: CSVTRRSYEQYF; CDR3nt: TGCAGCGTTACCCGACGGAGCTACGAGCAGTACTTC
j_gene: TRBJ1-3; v_gene: TRBV7-9; d_gene: NA; abundance: NA; CDR3aa: CASSLLLSSGNTIYF; CDR3nt: TGTGCCAGCAGCCTTCTCCTGAGCTCTGGAAACACCATATATTTT
j_gene: TRBJ1-1; v_gene: TRBV30; d_gene: NA; abundance: NA; CDR3aa: CAGRGDTEAFF; CDR3nt: TGTGCCGGGCGTGGAGACACTGAAGCTTTCTTT
j_gene: TRBJ2-7; v_gene: TRBV6-5; d_gene: NA; abundance: NA; CDR3aa: CASIYRQSSYEQYF; CDR3nt: TGTGCCAGCATATACAGACAGTCGTCCTACGAGCAGTACTTC
j_gene: TRBJ1-1; v_gene: TRBV7-8; d_gene: NA; abundance: NA; CDR3aa: CASSLEPRRMDTEAFF; CDR3nt: TGTGCCAGCAGCTTAGAACCCCGGAGAATGGACACTGAAGCTTTCTTT
j_gene: TRBJ1-3; v_gene: TRBV3-1/TRBV3-2; d_gene: TRBD1; abundance: few; CDR3aa: CASSTPGGGNTIYF; CDR3nt: TGTGCCAGCAGCACCCCAGGGGGAGGAAACACCATATATTTT
j_gene: TRBJ1-1; v_gene: TRBV2; d_gene: NA; abundance: NA; CDR3aa: CASSEAGVGTEAFF; CDR3nt: TGTGCCAGCAGTGAGGCAGGCGTGGGGACTGAAGCTTTCTTT
j_gene: TRBJ1-5; v_gene: TRBV3-1/TRBV3-2; d_gene: NA; abundance: NA; CDR3aa: CASSRTWGDNQPQHF; CDR3nt: TGTGCCAGCAGCCGCACGTGGGGTGACAATCAGCCCCAGCATTTT
j_gene: TRBJ2-2; v_gene: TRBV2; d_gene: TRBD1; abundance: NA; CDR3aa: CASSGGDRVNTGELFF; CDR3nt: TGTGCCAGCAGTGGGGGGGACAGGGTGAACACCGGGGAGCTGTTTTTT
j_gene: TRBJ2-7; v_gene: TRBV25-1; d_gene: TRBD2; abundance: few; CDR3aa: CASSGRTSSYEQYF; CDR3nt: TGTGCCAGCAGTGGGAGGACTAGCTCCTACGAGCAGTACTTC
j_gene: TRBJ1-2; v_gene: TRBV3-1/TRBV3-2; d_gene: NA; abundance: NA; CDR3aa: CASSSPQGRGYTF; CDR3nt: TGTGCCAGCAGCTCGCCACAGGGCCGGGGCTACACCTTC
j_gene: TRBJ2-5; v_gene: TRBV5-1; d_gene: NA; abundance: NA; CDR3aa: CASSSVPDSQETQYF; CDR3nt: TGCGCCAGCAGCTCCGTACCCGACAGCCAAGAGACCCAGTACTTC
j_gene: TRBJ2-7; v_gene: TRBV7-8; d_gene: NA; abundance: NA; CDR3aa: CASSVLDGNYEQYF; CDR3nt: TGTGCCAGCAGCGTCCTTGATGGAAACTACGAGCAGTACTTC
j_gene: TRBJ2-3; v_gene: TRBV19; d_gene: TRBD2; abundance: once; CDR3aa: CASSETSGVSDTQYF; CDR3nt: TGTGCCAGTAGCGAAACTAGCGGGGTTTCAGATACGCAGTATTTT
j_gene: TRBJ1-5; v_gene: TRBV5-5; d_gene: NA; abundance: NA; CDR3aa: CASSPGTYRNQPQHF; CDR3nt: TGTGCCAGCAGCCCAGGGACCTACCGCAATCAGCCCCAGCATTTT
j_gene: TRBJ1-5; v_gene: TRBV23-1; d_gene: TRBD1; abundance: NA; CDR3aa: CASSQPSGTGGGNQPQHF; CDR3nt: TGCGCCAGCAGTCAGCCCTCCGGGACAGGGGGCGGCAATCAGCCCCAGCATTTT
j_gene: TRBJ1-5; v_gene: TRBV6-5; d_gene: NA; abundance: NA; CDR3aa: CASSHRGEGNQPQHF; CDR3nt: TGTGCCAGCAGTCATAGGGGGGAGGGCAATCAGCCCCAGCATTTT
j_gene: TRBJ1-3; v_gene: TRBV9; d_gene: TRBD1; abundance: once; CDR3aa: CASSVRQGAGRGNTIYF; CDR3nt: TGTGCCAGCAGCGTGAGACAGGGGGCAGGGCGTGGAAACACCATATATTTT
j_gene: TRBJ2-6; v_gene: TRBV18; d_gene: NA; abundance: NA; CDR3aa: CASSLQKSGANVLTF; CDR3nt: TGTGCCAGCTCCCTACAAAAGTCTGGGGCCAACGTCCTGACTTTC
j_gene: TRBJ2-3; v_gene: TRBV7-3; d_gene: NA; abundance: NA; CDR3aa: CASSYGHFDTQYF; CDR3nt: TGTGCCAGCAGTTACGGACACTTTGATACGCAGTATTTT
j_gene: TRBJ2-6; v_gene: TRBV19; d_gene: NA; abundance: NA; CDR3aa: CASGPLTAEGANVLTF; CDR3nt: TGTGCCAGTGGTCCCCTGACCGCCGAAGGCGCCAACGTCCTGACTTTC
j_gene: TRBJ1-2; v_gene: TRBV6-6; d_gene: NA; abundance: few; CDR3aa: CASSSPVGGYTF; CDR3nt: TGTGCCAGCAGCTCCCCCGTTGGTGGCTACACCTTC
j_gene: TRBJ1-1; v_gene: TRBV7-3; d_gene: NA; abundance: NA; CDR3aa: CASSPSTGGDGMNTEAFF; CDR3nt: TGTGCCAGCAGCCCCTCCACGGGGGGCGATGGGATGAACACTGAAGCTTTCTTT
j_gene: TRBJ2-3; v_gene: TRBV7-3; d_gene: NA; abundance: NA; CDR3aa: CASSPLGSTDTQYF; CDR3nt: TGTGCCAGCAGCCCCCTCGGGAGCACAGATACGCAGTATTTT
j_gene: TRBJ1-5; v_gene: TRBV19; d_gene: NA; abundance: NA; CDR3aa: CASTLMEGGGQPQHF; CDR3nt: TGTGCCAGTACCCTCATGGAGGGTGGGGGGCAGCCCCAGCATTTT
j_gene: TRBJ1-5; v_gene: TRBV19; d_gene: NA; abundance: many; CDR3aa: CASSIRGNSNQPQHF; CDR3nt: TGTGCCAGTAGTATTAGGGGAAATAGCAATCAGCCCCAGCATTTT
j_gene: TRBJ1-6; v_gene: TRBV27; d_gene: NA; abundance: NA; CDR3aa: CASSLSSGRVFSSPLHF; CDR3nt: TGTGCCAGCAGTTTATCATCGGGCAGGGTTTTTAGTTCACCCCTCCACTTT
j_gene: TRBJ2-1; v_gene: TRBV15; d_gene: NA; abundance: NA; CDR3aa: CATSGAYNEQFF; CDR3nt: TGTGCCACCAGCGGGGCTTACAATGAGCAGTTCTTC
j_gene: TRBJ1-1; v_gene: TRBV20-1; d_gene: NA; abundance: NA; CDR3aa: CSASWSENTEAFF; CDR3nt: TGCAGTGCTAGTTGGTCAGAGAACACTGAAGCTTTCTTT